This T cell receptor (beta chain) was recorded in a study of cytomegalovirus exposure and HLA in healthy donors. About the research overall: Early released data comprised about 84 million unique TCRs from HLA-typed donors. Findings and caveats of the study: Some TCR beta chains (about 180 of them) were listed as cytomegalovirus-associated.

60 Vbeta and 13 Jbeta primers were used in PCR. Profiling relied on immunoSEQ multiplex PCR, and the TCRdb table lists in-frame clones only, not all of them. The table records roughly 200,000 clones, around 80% of them present only once. Germline V gene lookup returns CDR1 MNHEY and CDR2 SVGAGI. The CDR3 is 13 residues long. V lost 2 bases and J lost 4, with 9 bases in between. Comment on this clone: What it recognizes is unknown.

J is TRBJ2-7 and V is TRBV6-5, with D maybe TRBD1 (5 bases). This receptor was obtained from a woman aged 60-70 years in good health and CMV-seropositive. Sequenced material: PBMCs. CDR3 loop: CASSYQGFYEQYF. The DNA for the CDR3 is TGTGCCAGCAGTTACCAGGGTTTTTACGAGCAGTACTTC.